These 16 T cell receptor beta chains were all obtained from the same sample, sequenced in a study of cytomegalovirus exposure and HLA in healthy donors. In the PCR, 60 Vbeta and 13 Jbeta primers were used. Using immunoSEQ multiplex PCR, the repertoire was profiled, and TCRdb retains in-frame clones only, with some absent. The sample holds over 150,000 clones, approximately 72% seen once. Sequencing input: PBMCs. The receptors were gathered from a man in his fifties or sixties in good health and CMV-seronegative.

This clone was detected only a few times. The CDR3 region has the DNA TGTGCCAGTGGGGACAGGGGGAATGAAAAACTGTTTTTT. Amino acids: CASGDRGNEKLFF. The genes are TRBV19 and TRBJ1-4, with TRBD1 matching over 11 bases. Germline V gene sequence: CDR1 LNHDA, CDR2 SQIVND (reference sequence). The CDR3 runs to 13 residues. The V gene end was trimmed by 8 bases and the J gene end by 5 bases; junction bases not matched to a gene: 1.

The rearrangement uses TRBV19 and TRBJ2-1; 7 nucleotides agree with TRBD2. Germline V CDR1 and CDR2: LNHDA, SQIVND (reference sequence). This CDR3 has 15 residues. The ends lost 6 bases at V and 0 bases at J; junction bases unmatched: 5. CDR3 protein: CASSQRGSSYNEQFF. CDR3 coding DNA: TGTGCCAGTAGCCAGCGGGGAAGCTCCTACAATGAGCAGTTCTTC.

The chain links TRBV19 to TRBJ2-7; D remains ambiguous. CDR3 length: 15 amino acids. Deletions cut 6 bases from V and 1 base from J, with 16 bases between. The germline CDR1 and CDR2 sequences are LNHDA and SQIVND (reference sequence). CDR3 DNA sequence: TGTGCCAGTAGCCATGGGCCTTCTCGATCCTACGAGCAGTACTTC. Its translation is CASSHGPSRSYEQYF.

The V and J genes are TRBV6-5 and TRBJ2-5, with D tentatively TRBD2 (7 bases). CDR1 is MNHEY and CDR2 is SVGAGI in the germline V gene. The length of the CDR3 is 14 residues. Trimming removed 2 bases from V and 9 bases from J, with 16 bases in between. The CDR3 coding sequence is TGTGCCAGCAGTTACCTGGAGGGGGGGGCGCCCCAGTACTTC. Translated, it gives CASSYLEGGAPQYF.

The chain employs TRBV2 and TRBJ1-2; 12 bases are shared with TRBD1. The CDR3 has 17 residues. Germline V CDR1 and CDR2: SNHLY, FYNNEI. V gave up 6 bases and J gave up 4 bases; unmatched junction bases: 12. CDR3 DNA: TGTGCCAGCAGCGCCGTGGGACAGGGGGCATTAGGCTATGGCTACACCTTC. Its translation: CASSAVGQGALGYGYTF.

V is TRBV28 and J is TRBJ1-2; no definite D call. With 6 bases removed from V and 1 base from J, the gap between germline ends came to 3 bases. Germline V gene lookup returns CDR1 MDHEN and CDR2 SYDVKM. The CDR3 sequence is 11 residues long. As DNA, the CDR3 is TGTGCCAGCAGCTATAACTATGGCTACACCTTC. Translating it yields CASSYNYGYTF.

V is TRBV4-1 and J is TRBJ1-5; 7 bases map to TRBD1. This CDR3 region has 16 residues. CDR1 MGHRA and CDR2 YSYEKL come from the germline V gene. V gave up 1 base and J gave up 7 bases; unmatched junction bases: 10. Here the CDR3 reads CASSQVPARGPQPQHF. The CDR3 nucleotides read TGCGCCAGCAGCCAAGTCCCGGCGAGGGGGCCCCAGCCCCAGCATTTT.

Worth noting for this clone: This sample includes further DNA sequences coding for the same CDR3. J is TRBJ1-1 and V is TRBV7-2, with D tentatively TRBD1 (5 bases). The germline V and J ends were trimmed by 5 bases and 3 bases, with 10 bases remaining between them. The germline V gene has CDR1 SGHTA and CDR2 FQGNSA. The CDR3 extends over 13 amino acids. CDR3 amino acids: CASSRRGDTEAFF. For the CDR3, the DNA is TGTGCCAGCAGCCGACGGGGGGACACTGAAGCTTTCTTT.

By sample share, this clone is medium-sized. The V call is TRBV4-1, the J call TRBJ1-1, with D possibly being TRBD1 (5 bases). With 3 bases removed from V and 3 bases from J, the gap between germline ends came to 17 bases. Looked up from germline, CDR1 is MGHRA and CDR2 is YSYEKL. This CDR3 comprises 16 residues. The CDR3 sequence: CASSQGEIRGDTEAFF. For the CDR3, the DNA is TGCGCCAGCAGCCAGGGCGAAATCCGGGGGGACACTGAAGCTTTCTTT.

The chain has TRBV6-1 and TRBJ1-1, with D maybe TRBD1 (5 bases). Germline V CDR1 and CDR2: MNHNS, SASEGT. Trimming took 2 bases from V and 1 from J, leaving 8 bases between them. The CDR3 sequence is 14 residues long. The CDR3 spells CASSETQGNTEAFF. The CDR3 DNA is TGTGCCAGCAGTGAAACGCAGGGGAACACTGAAGCTTTCTTT.

The J gene is TRBJ1-1, the V gene TRBV7-9; 7 bases fit TRBD1. Germline CDR1 is SEHNR and CDR2 is FQNEAQ (reference sequence). The CDR3 totals 14 residues. V was pared by 3 bases and J by 4 bases, with 5 bases of the junction left unmatched. CDR3 DNA sequence: TGTGCCAGCAGCTTGCGACAGGGTGTCACTGAAGCTTTCTTT. The encoded protein is CASSLRQGVTEAFF.

This clone was picked up one time. Germline is not matched at one junction end, which may reflect a read error. The V gene is TRBV7-9, the J gene TRBJ2-2; D is unclear. CDR3 length: 12 amino acids. Germline assignment: CDR1 SEHNR and CDR2 FQNEAQ (reference sequence). The chain's CDR3 is CSSSRLTGELFF. CDR3 in DNA: TGTTCCAGCAGCCGTCTTACCGGGGAGCTGTTTTTT.

This chain joins TRBV10-3 and TRBJ2-5, with TRBD2 matching 9 bases. The CDR3 loop spans 15 amino acids. Germline-derived CDR1 and CDR2 are ENHRY and SYGVKD. Trimming removed 2 bases from V and 5 bases from J; junction bases left unmatched: 6. The CDR3 region is CAISEGGLAGETQYF. The CDR3, as DNA: TGTGCCATCAGTGAGGGGGGACTAGCTGGGGAGACCCAGTACTTC.

This rearrangement joins TRBV7-6 to TRBJ1-2, with D possibly matching TRBD1 (6 bases). Germline loops: CDR1 SGHVS, CDR2 FNYEAQ. There are 13 residues in the CDR3. V was clipped by 3 bases and J by 2 bases, with 7 bases between them. As DNA, the CDR3 is TGTGCCAGCAGCTTCGACAGGAACTATGGCTACACCTTC. Translating it yields CASSFDRNYGYTF.

The gene calls are TRBV7-2 and TRBJ2-3; TRBD2 aligns across 16 bases. V gave up 1 base and J gave up 10 bases; unmatched junction bases: 11. The length of the CDR3 is 18 residues. Germline V gene data show CDR1 as SGHTA and CDR2 as FQGNSA. For the CDR3, the DNA is TGTGCCAGCAGCTTAGAGTCGGGACTAGCGGGGGGGCGAAGGGCGCAGTATTTT. Translating it yields CASSLESGLAGGRRAQYF.

This sequence joins TRBV19 and TRBJ1-5; 8 bases map to TRBD1. The J segment lost 8 bases and the V segment lost 3 bases, leaving 9 bases of the junction unmatched. The CDR3 sequence is 15 residues long. CDR1 and CDR2 from the germline V gene are LNHDA and SQIVND (reference sequence). The CDR3 protein is CASSIMGQALKPQHF. CDR3 DNA: TGTGCCAGTAGTATCATGGGACAGGCTCTCAAGCCCCAGCATTTT.